The clone carrying this TCR beta chain showed up many times. The antigen is not known. Together with a sample-barcoded 5' primer, a J-beta primer mix was included in a second PCR lasting about 7 to 11 cycles. Each cDNA molecule was tagged by a template-switch adaptor that had 12 random nucleotides. Sequencing yielded, for each sample, at least 3 million paired-end reads carrying CDR3. TCRdb itself ran the 5' RACE reads through MiXCR, one entry per CDR3 protein. In the table there are around 1,600,000 distinct CDR3 sequences, about 45% of which are singletons. Trimming pared 8 bases from V and 5 bases from J, leaving 12 bases between. The length of the CDR3 is 12 residues. This sample is part of a study of blood T cells in healthy people across ages. Study observations and caveats: While age rose, TCR beta diversity per million T cells dropped in a roughly linear way.

Staff drew approximately 9.7 milliliters of peripheral blood from each donor. This clonotype originated in a woman aged 18-30 years in good health. The source material was blood. The chain joins TRBV12-3 or TRBV12-4 to TRBJ2-5; D gene unclear. CDR3 protein: CASGQGWETQYF. The CDR3 DNA is TGTGCCAGCGGGCAAGGGTGGGAGACCCAGTACTTC.